What follows is one TCR beta chain and its context. Its antigen is still unknown. The data are from a study of cytomegalovirus exposure and HLA in healthy donors. Study-wide points: A later analysis found most CMV-associated TCR beta chains apparently HLA-restricted. A later analysis linked about 17,000 TCR beta sequences to HLA alleles at 0.05 false discovery rate. In an earlier analysis, in 620 or so donors, most V segments appeared productive either ~87% or ~30% of the time.

Germline CDR1 is SGDLS and CDR2 is YYNGEE. Trimming stripped 4 bases from V and 8 bases from J, with 12 bases between. CDR3 length equals 12 residues. The PCR employed 60 Vbeta primers together with 13 Jbeta primers. Method: immunoSEQ multiplex PCR; TCRdb's copy keeps in-frame clones and lacks some. The profile shows some 200,000 clones, roughly 76% of them singletons. This rearrangement joins TRBV9 to TRBJ1-2, with D uncertain. Sequencing was done on a sample of PBMCs. This sequence originates from a man aged 40-49 years in good health and CMV-seropositive. The CDR3 DNA follows: TGTGCCAGCAGCTCTGATATGGGCGGCTACACCTTC. Residues: CASSSDMGGYTF. Using reference TRBV9 and TRBJ1-2 for the parts outside the CDR3, the full variable domain is DSGVTQTPKHLITATGQRVTLRCSPRSGDLSVYWYQQSLDQGLQFLIQYYNGEERAKGNILERFSAQQFPDLHSELNLSSLELGDSALYFCASSSDMGGYTFGSGTRLTVV.